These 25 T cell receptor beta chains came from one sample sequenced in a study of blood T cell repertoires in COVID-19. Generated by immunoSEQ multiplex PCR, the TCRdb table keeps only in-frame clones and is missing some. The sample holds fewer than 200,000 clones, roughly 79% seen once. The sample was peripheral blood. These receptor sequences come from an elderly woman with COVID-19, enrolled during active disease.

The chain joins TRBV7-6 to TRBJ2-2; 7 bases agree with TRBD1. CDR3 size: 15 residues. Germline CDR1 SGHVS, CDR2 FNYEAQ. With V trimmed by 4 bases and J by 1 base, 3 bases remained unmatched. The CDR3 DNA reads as TGTGCCAGCAGCTCAAACAGGGGGAACACCGGGGAGCTGTTTTTT. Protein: CASSSNRGNTGELFF.

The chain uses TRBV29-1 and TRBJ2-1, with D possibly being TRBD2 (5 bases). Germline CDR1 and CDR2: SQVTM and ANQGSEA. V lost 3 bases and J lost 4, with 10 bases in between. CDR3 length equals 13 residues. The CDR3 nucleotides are TGCAGCGTTGACTGGCGGACTTACAATGAGCAGTTCTTC. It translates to CSVDWRTYNEQFF.

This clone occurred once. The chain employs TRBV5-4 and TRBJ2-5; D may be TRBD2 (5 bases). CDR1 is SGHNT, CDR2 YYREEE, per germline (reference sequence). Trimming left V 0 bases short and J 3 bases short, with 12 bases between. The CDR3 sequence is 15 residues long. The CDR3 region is CASSLEGGGEETQYF. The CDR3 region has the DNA TGTGCCAGCAGCTTGGAGGGTGGAGGCGAAGAGACCCAGTACTTC.

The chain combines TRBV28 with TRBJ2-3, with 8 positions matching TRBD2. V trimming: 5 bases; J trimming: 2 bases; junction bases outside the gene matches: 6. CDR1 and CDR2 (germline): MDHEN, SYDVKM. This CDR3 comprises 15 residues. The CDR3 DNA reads TGTGCCAGCAGTGTTACTAGCGGTTTCACAGATACGCAGTATTTT. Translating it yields CASSVTSGFTDTQYF.

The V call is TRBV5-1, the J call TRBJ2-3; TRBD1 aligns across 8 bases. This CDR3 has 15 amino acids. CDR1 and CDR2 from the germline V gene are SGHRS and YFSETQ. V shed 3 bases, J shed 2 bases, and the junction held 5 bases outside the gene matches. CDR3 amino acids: CASSSQGVNTDTQYF. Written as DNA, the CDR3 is TGCGCCAGCAGCTCACAGGGGGTTAACACAGATACGCAGTATTTT.

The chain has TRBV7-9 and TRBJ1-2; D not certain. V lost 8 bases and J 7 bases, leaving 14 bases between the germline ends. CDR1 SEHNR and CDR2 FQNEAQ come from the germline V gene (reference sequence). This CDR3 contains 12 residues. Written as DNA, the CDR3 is TGTGCCAGCGGCCACCCTGGCGGTGGCTACACCTTC. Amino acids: CASGHPGGGYTF.

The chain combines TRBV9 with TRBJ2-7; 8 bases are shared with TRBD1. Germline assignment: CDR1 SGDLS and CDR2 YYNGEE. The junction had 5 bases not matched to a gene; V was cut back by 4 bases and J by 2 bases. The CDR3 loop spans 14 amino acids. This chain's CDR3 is CASSLTGDPYEQYF. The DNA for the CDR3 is TGTGCCAGCAGCCTGACAGGGGATCCCTACGAGCAGTACTTC.

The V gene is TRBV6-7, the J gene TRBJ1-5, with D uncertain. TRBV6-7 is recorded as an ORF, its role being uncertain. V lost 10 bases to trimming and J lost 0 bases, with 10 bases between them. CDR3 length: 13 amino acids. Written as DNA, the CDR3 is TGTGCCAACCCCAGGCTTAGCAATCAGCCCCAGCATTTT. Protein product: CANPRLSNQPQHF.

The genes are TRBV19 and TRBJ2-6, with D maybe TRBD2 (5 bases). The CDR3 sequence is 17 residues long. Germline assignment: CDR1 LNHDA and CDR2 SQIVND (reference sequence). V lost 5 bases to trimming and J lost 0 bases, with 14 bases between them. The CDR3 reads CASSRGIRVSGANVLTF. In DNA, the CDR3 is TGTGCCAGTAGTCGGGGTATTAGGGTCTCTGGGGCCAACGTCCTGACTTTC.

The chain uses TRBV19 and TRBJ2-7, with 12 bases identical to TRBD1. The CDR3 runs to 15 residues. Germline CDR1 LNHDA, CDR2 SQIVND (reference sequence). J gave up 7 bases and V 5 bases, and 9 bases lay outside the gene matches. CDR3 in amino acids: CASSPGTGGRREQYF. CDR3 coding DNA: TGTGCCAGTAGTCCCGGGACAGGGGGCCGGAGGGAGCAGTACTTC.

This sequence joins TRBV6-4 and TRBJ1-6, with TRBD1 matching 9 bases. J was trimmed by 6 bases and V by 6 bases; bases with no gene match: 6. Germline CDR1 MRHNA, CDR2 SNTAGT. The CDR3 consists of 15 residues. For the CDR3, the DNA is TGTGCCAGCAGCCGGGACAGGGCTACTAATTCACCCCTCCACTTT. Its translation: CASSRDRATNSPLHF.

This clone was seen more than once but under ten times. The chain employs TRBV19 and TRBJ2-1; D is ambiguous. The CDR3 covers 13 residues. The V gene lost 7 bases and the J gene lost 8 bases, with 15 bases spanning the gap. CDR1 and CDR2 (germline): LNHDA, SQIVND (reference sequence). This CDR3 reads CASKFLVGDEQFF. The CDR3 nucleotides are TGTGCCAGTAAGTTTTTGGTGGGCGATGAGCAGTTCTTC.

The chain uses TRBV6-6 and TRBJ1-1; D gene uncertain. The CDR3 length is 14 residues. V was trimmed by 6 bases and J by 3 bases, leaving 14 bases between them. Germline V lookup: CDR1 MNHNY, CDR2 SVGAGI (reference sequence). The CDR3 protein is CASSHARLDTEAFF. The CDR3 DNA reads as TGTGCCAGCAGCCACGCGCGTCTAGACACTGAAGCTTTCTTT.

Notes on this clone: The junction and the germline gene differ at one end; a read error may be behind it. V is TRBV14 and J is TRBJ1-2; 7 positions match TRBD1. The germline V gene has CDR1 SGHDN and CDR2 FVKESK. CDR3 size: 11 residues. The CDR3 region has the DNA TGTGCCAGCAGCCAAGGGGGGACAGCGGCCTTC. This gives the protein CASSQGGTAAF.

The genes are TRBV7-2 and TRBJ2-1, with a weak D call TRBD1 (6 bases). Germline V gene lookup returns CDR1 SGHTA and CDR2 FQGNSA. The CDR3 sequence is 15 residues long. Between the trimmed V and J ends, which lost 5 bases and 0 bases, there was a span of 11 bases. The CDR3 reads CASSLQGSSYNEQFF. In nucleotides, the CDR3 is TGTGCCAGCAGCCTACAGGGAAGCTCCTACAATGAGCAGTTCTTC.

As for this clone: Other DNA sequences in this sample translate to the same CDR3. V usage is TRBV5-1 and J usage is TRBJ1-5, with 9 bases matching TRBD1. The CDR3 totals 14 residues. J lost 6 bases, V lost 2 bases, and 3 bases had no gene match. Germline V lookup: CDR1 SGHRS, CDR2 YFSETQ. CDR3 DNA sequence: TGCGCCAGCAGCTTACAGGGGGCTGGTCAGCCCCAGCATTTT. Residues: CASSLQGAGQPQHF.

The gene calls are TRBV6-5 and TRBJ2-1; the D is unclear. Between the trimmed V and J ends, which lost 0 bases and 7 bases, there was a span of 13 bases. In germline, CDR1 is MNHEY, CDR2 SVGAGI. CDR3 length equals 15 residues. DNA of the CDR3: TGTGCCAGCAGTTACTCGAGTGCTGAGTGGAATGAGCAGTTCTTC. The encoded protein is CASSYSSAEWNEQFF.

The CDR3 sequence is CASSFRQGAYEQYF. DNA for the CDR3: TGTGCCAGCAGCTTCAGACAGGGGGCATACGAGCAGTACTTC. V gene TRBV7-2 combines with J gene TRBJ2-7, with 10 bases aligning to TRBD1. With V trimmed by 3 bases and J by 4 bases, 3 bases remained unmatched. This CDR3 is 14 amino acids long. The germline V gene encodes CDR1 SGHTA and CDR2 FQGNSA.

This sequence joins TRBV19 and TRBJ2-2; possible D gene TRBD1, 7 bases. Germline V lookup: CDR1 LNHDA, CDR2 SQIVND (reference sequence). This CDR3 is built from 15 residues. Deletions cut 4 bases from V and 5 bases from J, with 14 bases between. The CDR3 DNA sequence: TGTGCCAGTAGTAATACAGGGGCGGGGACCGGGGAGCTGTTTTTT. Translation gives CASSNTGAGTGELFF.

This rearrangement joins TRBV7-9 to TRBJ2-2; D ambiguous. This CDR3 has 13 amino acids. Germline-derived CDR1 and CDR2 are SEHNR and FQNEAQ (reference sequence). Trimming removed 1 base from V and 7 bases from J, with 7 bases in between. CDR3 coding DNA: TGTGCCAGCAGCTTAGTGGCTAGCGGGGAGCTGTTTTTT. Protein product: CASSLVASGELFF.

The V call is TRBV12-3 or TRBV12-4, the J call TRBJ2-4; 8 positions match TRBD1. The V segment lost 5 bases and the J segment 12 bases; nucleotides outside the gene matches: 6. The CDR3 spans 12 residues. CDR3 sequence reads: CASSRQGYAQYF. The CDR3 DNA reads TGTGCCAGCAGTAGACAGGGGTACGCTCAGTACTTC.

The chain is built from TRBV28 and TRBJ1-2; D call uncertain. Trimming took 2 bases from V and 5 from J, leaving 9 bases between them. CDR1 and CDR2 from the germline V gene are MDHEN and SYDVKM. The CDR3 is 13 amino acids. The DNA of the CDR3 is TGTGCCAGCAGTTTAACTCATGAATATGGCTACACCTTC. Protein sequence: CASSLTHEYGYTF.

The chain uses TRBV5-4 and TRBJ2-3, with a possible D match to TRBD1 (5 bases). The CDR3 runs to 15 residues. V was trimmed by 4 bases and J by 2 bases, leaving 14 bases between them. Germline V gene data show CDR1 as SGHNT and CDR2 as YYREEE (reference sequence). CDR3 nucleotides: TGTGCCAGCAGCCGCTGGACACAAGACACAGATACGCAGTATTTT. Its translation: CASSRWTQDTDTQYF.

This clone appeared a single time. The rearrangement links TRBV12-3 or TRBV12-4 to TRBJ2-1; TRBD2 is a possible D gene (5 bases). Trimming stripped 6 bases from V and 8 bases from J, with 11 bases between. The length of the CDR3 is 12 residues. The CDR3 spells CASSELAYEQFF. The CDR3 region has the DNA TGTGCCAGCAGCGAGCTAGCCTATGAGCAGTTCTTC.

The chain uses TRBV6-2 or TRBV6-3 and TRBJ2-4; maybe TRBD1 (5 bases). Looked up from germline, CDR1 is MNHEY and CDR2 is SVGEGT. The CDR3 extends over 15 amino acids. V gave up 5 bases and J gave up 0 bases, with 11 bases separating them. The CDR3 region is CASSTQQVAKNIQYF. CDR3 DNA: TGTGCCAGCAGTACTCAACAGGTAGCCAAAAACATTCAGTACTTC.